The 26 T cell receptor beta chains presented below share a single source sample, sequenced in a study of blood T cell repertoires in COVID-19. Using immunoSEQ multiplex PCR, the repertoire was profiled, and TCRdb retains in-frame clones only, with some absent. The table has about 250,000 clones, around nine tenths seen once. Source material: PBMCs or T cells enriched from blood (not recorded which). The receptors here all came from a man between 35 and 55 years old who had recovered from COVID-19.

The chain combines TRBV7-9 with TRBJ2-1; D may be TRBD2 (5 bases). Germline V gene sequence: CDR1 SEHNR, CDR2 FQNEAQ (reference sequence). This CDR3 contains 15 residues. The V end lost 0 bases, the J end lost 5 bases, and 11 bases lay between the germline ends. CDR3: CASSLAGVVNNEQFF. In nucleotides, the CDR3 is TGTGCCAGCAGCTTAGCCGGGGTAGTAAACAATGAGCAGTTCTTC.

CDR3 protein: CASLRQISTDTQYF. Written as DNA, the CDR3 is TGTGCCAGCTTAAGACAGATCAGCACAGATACGCAGTATTTT. This sequence joins TRBV6-5 and TRBJ2-3; D might be TRBD1 (5 bases). The CDR3 is 14 residues long. Germline loops: CDR1 MNHEY, CDR2 SVGAGI. Trimming removed 8 bases at V and 0 bases at J, with 12 bases between.

The chain links TRBV19 to TRBJ2-1; 8 bases fit TRBD1. V lost 3 bases and J lost 4; bases outside the gene matches: 5. Germline V lookup: CDR1 LNHDA, CDR2 SQIVND (reference sequence). CDR3 length: 15 residues. The CDR3 is CASSIAGQEYNEQFF. DNA of the CDR3: TGTGCCAGTAGTATTGCGGGACAGGAGTACAATGAGCAGTTCTTC. The full variable domain, rest sourced from reference TRBV19 and TRBJ2-1, is DGGITQSPKYLFRKEGQNVTLSCEQNLNHDAMYWYRQDPGQGLRLIYYSQIVNDFQKGDIAEGYSVSREKKESFPLTVTSAQKNPTAFYLCASSIAGQEYNEQFFGPGTRLTVL.

This chain uses TRBV24-1 with TRBJ1-2; possible D gene TRBD1, 6 bases. The CDR3 extends over 14 amino acids. V lost 9 bases and J 7 bases, leaving 20 bases between the germline ends. Germline assignment: CDR1 KGHDR and CDR2 SFDVKD. CDR3 DNA sequence: TGTGCCACCGAGGGCGGTCAGGGGACTAGTGGCTACACCTTC. Translation: CATEGGQGTSGYTF.

This clone appeared once. The CDR3 bases are TGCGCCAGCAGCTTGACAGGCTCGAACACTGAAGCTTTCTTT. This sequence encodes CASSLTGSNTEAFF. The V call is TRBV5-1, the J call TRBJ1-1, with D possibly TRBD1 on 5 matching bases. V lost 1 base, J lost 1 base, and 8 bases lay in between. The germline V gene has CDR1 SGHRS and CDR2 YFSETQ. The CDR3 has 14 residues.

The chain is built from TRBV9 and TRBJ1-6; the D gene is possibly TRBD1 (6 bases). Germline CDR1 is SGDLS and CDR2 is YYNGEE. The CDR3 is 15 residues long. V lost 3 bases and J 7 bases, leaving 14 bases between the germline ends. CDR3 in DNA: TGTGCCAGCAGCGCCCTACAGGGTGACAATTCACCCCTCCACTTT. Amino acids: CASSALQGDNSPLHF.

This clone was observed a handful of times. The chain joins TRBV4-1 to TRBJ1-2; 7 positions agree with TRBD1. V shed 8 bases and J 6 bases; nucleotides not matched to a gene: 12. CDR3 length: 14 residues. Germline V gene sequence: CDR1 MGHRA, CDR2 YSYEKL. CDR3 residues: CASWGRQGVNGYTF. The CDR3 bases are TGCGCCAGCTGGGGCAGACAGGGAGTCAATGGCTACACCTTC.

The J gene is TRBJ2-1, the V gene TRBV6-4; 7 bases fit TRBD2. The CDR3 is 16 residues long. Trimming took 3 bases from V and 1 from J; bases not matched to a gene: 6. CDR1 is MRHNA and CDR2 is SNTAGT in the germline V gene. CDR3 DNA sequence: TGTGCCAGCAGTGAGCTAGCGGACCTATCCTACAATGAGCAGTTCTTC. Amino acids: CASSELADLSYNEQFF.

The chain has TRBV27 and TRBJ1-6; D remains ambiguous. The CDR3 length is 17 residues. CDR1 and CDR2 from the germline V gene are MNHEY and SMNVEV (reference sequence). Trimming removed 1 base at V and 8 bases at J, with 18 bases between. The CDR3, as DNA: TGTGCCAGCAGTTTATACTACCCGCCGGCTGGGTATTCACCCCTCCACTTT. It translates to CASSLYYPPAGYSPLHF.

This sequence joins TRBV27 and TRBJ2-7, with TRBD2 matching over 9 bases. This CDR3 contains 16 residues. Germline lookup yields CDR1 MNHEY and CDR2 SMNVEV (reference sequence). The V and J ends lost 3 bases and 2 bases, in that order; junction bases with no gene match: 8. CDR3 in DNA: TGTGCCAGCAGTTTCTCCGGGACTAGCACTGCCTACGAGCAGTACTTC. It translates to CASSFSGTSTAYEQYF.

This rearrangement joins TRBV18 to TRBJ1-1; no reliable D call. The CDR3 loop spans 13 amino acids. Trimming took 2 bases from V and 2 from J, leaving 6 bases between them. Germline V lookup: CDR1 KGHSH, CDR2 LQKENI. This CDR3 is CASSPSSNTEAFF. In nucleotides, the CDR3 is TGTGCCAGCTCACCATCTTCTAACACTGAAGCTTTCTTT. Full variable domain (outside the CDR3, taken from reference TRBV18 and TRBJ1-1): NAGVMQNPRHLVRRRGQEARLRCSPMKGHSHVYWYRQLPEEGLKFMVYLQKENIIDESGMPKERFSAEFPKEGPSILRIQQVVRGDSAAYFCASSPSSNTEAFFGQGTRLTVV.

On this clone itself: A much larger clone differs from this one at a single base, so this may be a read error. The chain is built from TRBV6-4 and TRBJ2-1; TRBD2 matches at 14 bases. V dropped 3 bases and J dropped 6; count of bases not matched to a gene: 1. In germline, CDR1 is MRHNA, CDR2 SNTAGT. The CDR3 loop spans 15 amino acids. CDR3: CASSEGTSGSNEQFF. In DNA, the CDR3 is TGTGCCAGCAGTGAGGGGACTAGCGGGAGCAATGAGCAGTTCTTC.

The rearrangement uses TRBV9 and TRBJ2-1; possible D gene TRBD1, 6 bases. CDR3 size: 16 residues. V dropped 3 bases and J dropped 5 bases, with 18 bases sitting between them. CDR1 and CDR2 from the germline V gene are SGDLS and YYNGEE. Here the CDR3 DNA reads TGTGCCAGCAGCGGCGGAGTTCAGGGGAGCCACAATGAGCAGTTCTTC. Translation: CASSGGVQGSHNEQFF.

The chain has TRBV6-5 and TRBJ2-7, with 9 bases identical to TRBD1. V lost 5 bases and J lost 5; bases outside the gene matches: 4. Per germline, CDR1 MNHEY and CDR2 SVGAGI. CDR3 length equals 13 residues. The CDR3 region has the DNA TGTGCCAGCAGTCGGGACAGGGCGCACGAGCAGTACTTC. Amino acid sequence: CASSRDRAHEQYF.

The V gene is TRBV4-2, the J gene TRBJ2-3; D might be TRBD1 (6 bases). The CDR3 sequence is 16 residues long. V shed 0 bases and J shed 4 bases, with 14 bases lying between them. Germline V gene sequence: CDR1 LGHNA, CDR2 YNFKEQ. The CDR3, as DNA: TGTGCCAGCAGCCAAGAGCGGCAGGGGTCGGCAGATACGCAGTATTTT. This encodes CASSQERQGSADTQYF.

The chain couples TRBV6-5 to TRBJ1-1; the match to TRBD1 covers 8 bases. Trimming cost V 2 bases and J 1 base; bases outside gene matches: 3. The germline CDR1 and CDR2 sequences are MNHEY and SVGAGI. The CDR3 totals 15 residues. The CDR3 here is CASSYSQGANTEAFF. The CDR3 DNA is TGTGCCAGCAGTTACAGTCAGGGGGCGAACACTGAAGCTTTCTTT.

This clone has a single count. V gene TRBV11-1 combines with J gene TRBJ2-1; D unclear. This CDR3 contains 15 residues. Germline CDR1 and CDR2: SGHAT and FQDESV (reference sequence). With 4 bases removed from V and 2 bases from J, the gap between germline ends came to 12 bases. The CDR3 sequence: CASSSNVSAYNEQFF. The CDR3 DNA is TGTGCCAGCAGCTCCAACGTGAGCGCCTACAATGAGCAGTTCTTC. The full variable domain, completed using reference TRBV11-1 and TRBJ2-1, is EAEVAQSPRYKITEKSQAVAFWCDPISGHATLYWYRQILGQGPELLVQFQDESVVDDSQLPKDRFSAERLKGVDSTLKIQPAELGDSAMYLCASSSNVSAYNEQFFGPGTRLTVL.

This chain joins TRBV5-1 and TRBJ2-7; a weak D match, TRBD2 (6 bases). The V and J ends lost 4 bases and 2 bases respectively, with 16 bases between them. CDR3 length: 15 residues. Germline CDR1 reads SGHRS; CDR2 reads YFSETQ. The CDR3 loop is CASSAGRGNTYEQYF. CDR3 nucleotides: TGCGCCAGCAGCGCCGGCCGGGGGAACACCTACGAGCAGTACTTC.

The V gene is TRBV5-6, the J gene TRBJ2-7; 7 bases are a match to TRBD1. CDR1 and CDR2 (germline): SGHDT, YYEEEE. The V gene end was trimmed by 5 bases and the J gene end by 5 bases; junction bases not matched to a gene: 10. There are 14 residues in the CDR3. Written as DNA, the CDR3 is TGTGCCAGCAGGAACAGGGGTGGGGGTCACGAGCAGTACTTC. Residues: CASRNRGGGHEQYF. The whole variable domain, remainder taken from reference TRBV5-6 and TRBJ2-7, is DAGVTQSPTHLIKTRGQQVTLRCSPKSGHDTVSWYQQALGQGPQFIFQYYEEEERQRGNFPDRFSGHQFPNYSSELNVNALLLGDSALYLCASRNRGGGHEQYFGPGTRLTVT.

The chain combines TRBV21-1 with TRBJ1-6; the DNA was not used to check the table's D call, TRBD1. TRBV21-1 is marked as a pseudogene. The CDR3 contains 13 residues. The CDR3 DNA reads TGTGCCAGCAGCCGCAGGGGTGCATCACCCCTCCACTTT. It yields the protein CASSRRGASPLHF.

J is TRBJ1-6 and V is TRBV10-1, with TRBD1 identical over 9 bases. This CDR3 spans 16 amino acids. The trim removed 3 bases at V and 7 bases at J, leaving 7 bases unmatched. The germline V gene has CDR1 WNHNN and CDR2 SYGVQD (reference sequence). The DNA of the CDR3 is TGCGCCAGCAGTGATTCGACAGGGGGTAGGAATTCACCCCTCCACTTT. This encodes CASSDSTGGRNSPLHF.

The rearrangement joins TRBV11-2 to TRBJ1-4; D is possibly TRBD1 (5 bases). Germline V gene data show CDR1 as SGHAT and CDR2 as FQNNGV. This CDR3 is 16 amino acids long. V was cut by 2 bases and J by 5 bases, with 15 bases left in between. CDR3 in amino acids: CASSLSFGGGNEKLFF. The CDR3 region has the DNA TGTGCCAGCAGCTTAAGTTTCGGGGGGGGGAATGAAAAACTGTTTTTT.

This chain links TRBV27 with TRBJ2-7; 7 bases are shared with TRBD1. With V trimmed by 2 bases and J by 2 bases, 12 bases remained unmatched. CDR1 and CDR2 from the germline V gene are MNHEY and SMNVEV (reference sequence). CDR3 length: 17 amino acids. CDR3 in DNA: TGTGCCAGCAGTTTAACAGGGGACCTCCTAATTACCTACGAGCAGTACTTC. Encoded protein: CASSLTGDLLITYEQYF.

This clone has only a few counts. The gene calls are TRBV5-5 and TRBJ1-2; D remains unclear. CDR3 length equals 14 residues. Germline CDR1 and CDR2: SGHKS and YYEKEE (reference sequence). Between the trimmed V and J ends, which lost 2 bases and 2 bases, there was a span of 10 bases. CDR3 loop: CASSFLELNYGYTF. The CDR3 nucleotides read TGTGCCAGCAGCTTTCTGGAGTTGAACTATGGCTACACCTTC.

V usage is TRBV28 and J usage is TRBJ1-1; 8 bases agree with TRBD1. CDR3 length equals 15 residues. The germline V gene has CDR1 MDHEN and CDR2 SYDVKM. Trimming cost V 1 base and J 6 bases; bases outside gene matches: 7. The chain's CDR3 is CASSLYAGGKAEAFF. For the CDR3, the DNA is TGTGCCAGCAGTTTATACGCAGGGGGCAAGGCTGAAGCTTTCTTT.

This rearrangement joins TRBV18 to TRBJ2-7, with TRBD1 as a possible D gene (5 bases). Trimming stripped 3 bases from V and 3 bases from J, with 12 bases between. Germline assignment: CDR1 KGHSH and CDR2 LQKENI. The CDR3 extends over 14 amino acids. The DNA for the CDR3 is TGTGCCAGCTCACCGACTGTAGGGGACTACGAGCAGTACTTC. Protein: CASSPTVGDYEQYF.